These 13 T cell receptor beta chains were all obtained from the same sample, sequenced in a study of beta chain features in type 1 diabetes. Sequenced material consisted of expressed TCRB transcripts (all of the isolated RNA was reverse transcribed). Profiled with immunoSEQ multiplex PCR; TCRdb holds only in-frame clones, not every one. The sample records hundreds of thousands of clones, over 25% being singletons. Input material: naive CD4+ T cells from blood. All receptors derive from a man between 18 and 35 years old in good health.

The chain joins TRBV7-2 to TRBJ2-5; D is possibly TRBD1 (5 bases). The V gene lost 3 bases and the J gene lost 4 bases, with 6 bases spanning the gap. Germline CDR1 SGHTA, CDR2 FQGNSA. The CDR3 covers 12 residues. CDR3 region: CASSFDRETQYF. CDR3 in DNA: TGTGCCAGCAGCTTTGACAGAGAGACCCAGTACTTC.

This clone was counted a few times. The V and J genes are TRBV19 and TRBJ2-2, with no clear D. This CDR3 contains 14 residues. Germline V gives CDR1 LNHDA, CDR2 SQIVND (reference sequence). Trimming cost V 5 bases and J 4 bases, with 11 bases left between them. CDR3 sequence: CASSQVGITGELFF. Written as DNA, the CDR3 is TGTGCCAGTAGTCAAGTCGGCATCACCGGGGAGCTGTTTTTT.

J is TRBJ2-4 and V is TRBV5-6; D not certain. Germline values: CDR1 SGHDT, CDR2 YYEEEE. Trimming removed 5 bases at V and 6 bases at J, with 9 bases between. This CDR3 is built from 12 residues. The CDR3 loop is CASSSFRNIQYF. The CDR3 nucleotides read TGTGCCAGCAGTTCCTTCCGAAACATTCAGTACTTC.

Worth noting for this clone: This CDR3 is also generated by other DNA sequences in the sample. The V gene is TRBV30, the J gene TRBJ1-1; D is perhaps TRBD1 (6 bases). Germline CDR1 GTSNPN, CDR2 SVGIG (reference sequence). The length of the CDR3 is 14 residues. V dropped 2 bases and J dropped 1 base, with 11 bases sitting between them. This chain's CDR3 is CAWSLTRGNTEAFF. In nucleotides, the CDR3 is TGTGCCTGGAGTCTTACCAGGGGGAACACTGAAGCTTTCTTT.

This clone was detected only a few times. In the same sample, other DNA sequences code for this CDR3. V is TRBV7-2 and J is TRBJ2-7; possible D gene TRBD2, 6 bases. This CDR3 has 13 residues. Trimming pared 3 bases from V and 3 bases from J, leaving 9 bases between. Germline assignment: CDR1 SGHTA and CDR2 FQGNSA. CDR3 protein: CASSLAGGYEQYF. As DNA, the CDR3 is TGTGCCAGCAGCTTGGCCGGGGGCTACGAGCAGTACTTC.

V and J are TRBV25-1 and TRBJ2-2; D unclear. Trimming shortened V by 4 bases and J by 4 bases, and 10 bases separated the two germline ends. Germline V lookup: CDR1 MGHDK, CDR2 SYGVNS. The CDR3 consists of 14 residues. The DNA of the CDR3 is TGTGCCAGCAGTGGGGTAGTTGGCACCGGGGAGCTGTTTTTT. It translates to CASSGVVGTGELFF.

The sample holds a few counts of this clone. This chain links TRBV29-1 with TRBJ2-1, with 7 nucleotides matching TRBD1. Trimming removed 4 bases from V and 6 bases from J; junction bases left unmatched: 3. The V gene's germline CDR1 is SQVTM and CDR2 ANQGSEA. There are 12 residues in the CDR3. CDR3 in DNA: TGCAGCGTTGGGGACAGCCCCAATGAGCAGTTCTTC. It encodes CSVGDSPNEQFF.

The chain recombines TRBV28 with TRBJ2-5; D ambiguous. CDR1 and CDR2 (germline): MDHEN, SYDVKM. The CDR3 totals 17 residues. Trimming took off 2 bases at V and 9 bases at J, with 25 bases between the two ends. CDR3 in amino acids: CASSLNGDATSSTSQYF. CDR3 bases: TGTGCCAGCAGTTTAAATGGAGACGCCACTTCTTCGACGTCCCAGTACTTC.

A note on this clone: The sample carries other DNA sequences with the same CDR3. The rearrangement uses TRBV28 and TRBJ1-1, with D unclear. Germline V lookup: CDR1 MDHEN, CDR2 SYDVKM. This CDR3 comprises 12 residues. V gave up 6 bases and J gave up 0 bases, with 5 bases separating them. The DNA for the CDR3 is TGTGCCAGCAGATCAGTGAACACTGAAGCTTTCTTT. The encoded protein is CASRSVNTEAFF.

This clone has a handful of counts. The chain has TRBV29-1 and TRBJ2-1; D not resolved. CDR1 and CDR2 (germline): SQVTM, ANQGSEA. Trimming removed 4 bases from V and 8 bases from J, with 9 bases in between. This CDR3 has 11 residues. The CDR3 reads CSVGRFHEQFF. The DNA for the CDR3 is TGCAGCGTTGGCAGGTTCCATGAGCAGTTCTTC.

The V gene is TRBV18, the J gene TRBJ2-1; 7 bases match TRBD2. Germline loops: CDR1 KGHSH, CDR2 LQKENI. Unmatched junction bases numbered 6, after V lost 4 bases and J lost 3 bases. The CDR3 spans 15 residues. For the CDR3, the DNA is TGTGCCAGCTCACTTTCGACTAGCTTCTACAATGAGCAGTTCTTC. This encodes CASSLSTSFYNEQFF.

The V and J genes are TRBV5-4 and TRBJ1-2; a possible D gene is TRBD1 (5 bases). CDR1 and CDR2 (germline): SGHNT, YYREEE (reference sequence). CDR3 size: 13 residues. V was trimmed by 5 bases and J by 2 bases, leaving 10 bases between them. CDR3 nucleotides: TGTGCCAGCAGTCGGGACGGGAACTATGGCTACACCTTC. Its translation: CASSRDGNYGYTF. The variable domain in full, completed from reference TRBV5-4 and TRBJ1-2, reads ETGVTQSPTHLIKTRGQQVTLRCSSQSGHNTVSWYQQALGQGPQFIFQYYREEENGRGNFPPRFSGLQFPNYSSELNVNALELDDSALYLCASSRDGNYGYTFGSGTRLTVV.

J is TRBJ2-1 and V is TRBV18; unclear D gene. Per the germline V gene, CDR1 is KGHSH and CDR2 is LQKENI. The CDR3 has 15 residues. With 1 base removed from V and 8 bases from J, the gap between germline ends came to 15 bases. CDR3 DNA sequence: TGTGCCAGCTCACCACGCCCTACCTATTCAGATGAGCAGTTCTTC. Protein sequence: CASSPRPTYSDEQFF.